These 8 T cell receptor beta chains came from one sample sequenced in a study of shared clonotypes between healthy human individuals. Data came from immunoSEQ multiplex PCR; TCRdb stores just in-frame clones and leaves some out. The data hold some 360,000 clones, with less than 85% observed a single time. The specimen sequenced was memory CD4+ T cells sorted from blood. Sample subset: CD45RA-negative fraction. Receptors were obtained from a man aged 25 to 40 in good health.

This chain links TRBV5-4 with TRBJ2-5, with 9 positions matching TRBD2. The length of the CDR3 is 16 residues. J was trimmed by 4 bases and V by 0 bases; bases with no gene match: 7. Germline assignment: CDR1 SGHNT and CDR2 YYREEE (reference sequence). The CDR3 bases are TGTGCCAGCAGCTTGGATGCGGGAGGGCCTGGAGAGACCCAGTACTTC. Its protein product is CASSLDAGGPGETQYF.

The rearrangement uses TRBV6-5 and TRBJ2-5; D is unresolved. V was clipped by 5 bases and J by 5 bases, with 18 bases between them. CDR1 and CDR2 (germline): MNHEY, SVGAGI. CDR3 size: 15 residues. CDR3: CASSQPGAPRETQYF. The CDR3 nucleotides are TGTGCCAGCAGTCAACCCGGCGCCCCGCGGGAGACCCAGTACTTC.

The chain recombines TRBV28 with TRBJ2-1, with TRBD2 as a possible D gene (5 bases). V lost 6 bases and J lost 5, with 17 bases in between. The germline gives CDR1 MDHEN, CDR2 SYDVKM. The CDR3 sequence is 15 residues long. CDR3 region: CASSRQRFLNNEQFF. The CDR3 DNA reads as TGTGCCAGCAGCCGCCAGCGGTTCCTAAACAATGAGCAGTTCTTC.

Notes on this clone: This CDR3 is also generated by other DNA sequences in the sample. This chain links TRBV29-1 with TRBJ2-7; D might be TRBD1 (5 bases). The CDR3 totals 13 residues. Trimming cost V 3 bases and J 2 bases, with 11 bases left between them. CDR1 and CDR2 (germline): SQVTM, ANQGSEA. CDR3 DNA sequence: TGCAGCGTTGAGAGGCAGGGAACCTACGAGCAGTACTTC. Translation: CSVERQGTYEQYF.

The genes are TRBV19 and TRBJ2-7, with 7 bases that match TRBD1. The CDR3 totals 14 residues. V shed 3 bases, J shed 6 bases, and the junction held 8 bases outside the gene matches. Germline V gives CDR1 LNHDA, CDR2 SQIVND (reference sequence). The CDR3 DNA follows: TGTGCCAGTAGTATCCACGAACAGGGGAGCGAGCAGTACTTC. Translated, it gives CASSIHEQGSEQYF.

This sequence joins TRBV30 and TRBJ1-2; D unclear. The CDR3 length is 13 residues. Trimming left V 2 bases short and J 4 bases short, with 11 bases between. Germline V gives CDR1 GTSNPN, CDR2 SVGIG (reference sequence). CDR3: CAWSPTRTYGYTF. CDR3 nucleotides: TGTGCCTGGAGTCCTACCCGGACCTATGGCTACACCTTC.

V is TRBV19 and J is TRBJ2-5; tentatively, D is TRBD1 (6 bases). CDR1 LNHDA and CDR2 SQIVND come from the germline V gene (reference sequence). CDR3 size: 15 residues. Trimming took off 0 bases at V and 5 bases at J, with 13 bases between the two ends. The chain's CDR3 is CASSIDLGQGETQYF. In DNA, the CDR3 is TGTGCCAGTAGTATAGATCTAGGGCAGGGGGAGACCCAGTACTTC.

This clone appeared a few times. This chain links TRBV29-1 with TRBJ2-7; 8 bases map to TRBD1. Per germline, CDR1 SQVTM and CDR2 ANQGSEA. The V gene end was trimmed by 6 bases and the J gene end by 4 bases; junction bases not matched to a gene: 5. The CDR3 sequence is 12 residues long. DNA of the CDR3: TGCAGCGTGATCCGACAGGGGTACGAGCAGTACTTC. It is translated as CSVIRQGYEQYF.